This T cell receptor beta chain was observed in a study of cytomegalovirus exposure and HLA in healthy donors. Study-wide results and limits: A prior analysis recorded that most TCR beta V segments were productive about 87% or about 30% of the time.

This clone appeared a single time. As yet, its antigen is unknown. The germline V gene has CDR1 MNHNS and CDR2 SASEGT. There are 17 residues in the CDR3. V shed 0 bases, J shed 0 bases, and the junction held 6 bases outside the gene matches. The PCR employed 60 Vbeta primers together with 13 Jbeta primers. Repertoires were generated with immunoSEQ multiplex PCR, while TCRdb's copy carries only in-frame clones and drops some. The data contain more than 150,000 clones, just over 75% of them singletons. J is TRBJ1-2 and V is TRBV6-1, with TRBD1 matching over 8 bases. Sequencing was done on a sample of PBMCs. The clonotype comes from a man between 18 and 35 years old in good health and CMV-seronegative. The CDR3 sequence is CASSEARTGPANYGYTF. CDR3 DNA sequence: TGTGCCAGCAGTGAAGCGAGGACAGGGCCCGCTAACTATGGCTACACCTTC.